A selection of T cell receptor beta chains follows, all from one sample in a study of blood T cell repertoires in COVID-19. Clones were sequenced by immunoSEQ multiplex PCR, and TCRdb holds only the in-frame ones, with some missing. In the table there are about 430,000 clones, 70% to 90% of which are singletons. The specimen sequenced was peripheral blood. All receptors come from a man between 18 and 29 years old with COVID-19, enrolled during active disease. The CDR3 runs from the conserved cysteine through the conserved F or W. Each record gives: V gene, clone size, J gene, D gene, CDR3 DNA, CDR3 protein. A D gene is named only where the DNA matches it firmly. Rows give clone size only sometimes, using once, few, many, or a class for an expanded clone.

TRBV29-1	NA	TRBJ2-1	NA	TGCAGCGAGCGTAGCCTAGGTTTGACCTACAATGAGCAGTTCTTC	CSERSLGLTYNEQFF
TRBV19	NA	TRBJ2-1	TRBD1	TGTGCCAGTAGCAAGAGGACAGGCAACAATGAGCAGTTCTTC	CASSKRTGNNEQFF
TRBV12-3/TRBV12-4	once	TRBJ1-4	NA	TGTGCCAGCAGTTTAGCCGGTGAAAAACTGTTTTTT	CASSLAGEKLFF
TRBV7-2	NA	TRBJ2-3	TRBD2	TGTGCCAGCAGGTTAGCGGGAGCAACAGATACGCAGTATTTT	CASRLAGATDTQYF
TRBV7-9	NA	TRBJ1-2	TRBD1	TGTGCCAGCAGCCCCCCCCGACAGGGGAGAAGGTATGGCTACACCTTC	CASSPPRQGRRYGYTF
TRBV9	NA	TRBJ2-1	NA	TGTGCCAGCAGCGGAGGGACAATTGGTATTGAGCAGTTCTTC	CASSGGTIGIEQFF
TRBV15	NA	TRBJ1-5	NA	TGTGCCACCAGCAGAGTTCGGGGGTCTCATACGAGCAATCAGCCCCAGCATTTT	CATSRVRGSHTSNQPQHF
TRBV9	NA	TRBJ2-5	TRBD1	TGTGCCAGCAGCGTGACCGCCACAGGGGGCAGGGAGACCCAGTACTTC	CASSVTATGGRETQYF
TRBV10-2	NA	TRBJ2-1	NA	TGCGCCAGCAGTCCCCGTGATGAGCAGTTCTTC	CASSPRDEQFF
TRBV18	NA	TRBJ1-1	NA	TGTGCCAGCTCAGGGGCATTGAACACTGAAGCTTTCTTT	CASSGALNTEAFF
TRBV2	NA	TRBJ1-5	NA	TGTGCCAGCAGTGTATCAGGTTTAGGCAATCAGCCCCAGCATTTT	CASSVSGLGNQPQHF
TRBV6-6	NA	TRBJ1-2	NA	TGTGCCAGCAGAACCGAAGGACAGTCTCTTTATGGCTACACCTTC	CASRTEGQSLYGYTF
TRBV5-4	NA	TRBJ2-3	TRBD2	TGTGCCAGCAGCTTGGCACTAGCGATTCCCACAGATACGCAGTATTTT	CASSLALAIPTDTQYF
TRBV11-2	NA	TRBJ2-1	TRBD2	TGTGCCAGCAGCCCAATAGACTATCCGGGAGCGGGGAATGAGCAGTTCTTC	CASSPIDYPGAGNEQFF
TRBV10-3	once	TRBJ2-1	TRBD1	TGTGCCATCAGTGACCCCGGGACAGGGGGCAATGAGCAGTTCTTC	CAISDPGTGGNEQFF
TRBV2	NA	TRBJ1-4	TRBD1	TGTGCCAGCAGTGATCCGGCAGGGGGTAATGGTAATGAAAAACTGTTTTTT	CASSDPAGGNGNEKLFF
TRBV7-9	few	TRBJ2-2	TRBD2	TGTGCCAGCAGCCCCAGACTAGCGGGAGGGCCTCGGTCCACCGGGGAGCTGTTTTTT	CASSPRLAGGPRSTGELFF
TRBV19	NA	TRBJ2-1	TRBD2	TGTGCCAGTAGTATCGGGGGGGGGCGTAGCAATGAGCAGTTCTTC	CASSIGGGRSNEQFF
TRBV12-3/TRBV12-4	NA	TRBJ2-2	NA	TGTGCCAGCAGCTATACCGGGGAGCTGTTTTTT	CASSYTGELFF
TRBV7-6	NA	TRBJ2-1	NA	TGTGCCAGCAGTCAAGGGGGGCGGGAGCAATACAATGAGCAGTTCTTC	CASSQGGREQYNEQFF
TRBV15	NA	TRBJ1-5	NA	TGTGCCACCAGCAGAAACCTACAGTTCCGAGAGCCCCAGCATTTT	CATSRNLQFREPQHF